Listed below are T cell receptor beta chains from one sample, sequenced in a study of blood T cell repertoires in COVID-19. Generated by immunoSEQ multiplex PCR, the TCRdb table keeps only in-frame clones and is missing some. Among about 270,000 clones listed, more than 80% were seen once. What was sequenced was PBMCs or T cells enriched from blood (not recorded which). These receptors all come from a woman in her twenties or thirties with acute COVID-19. The CDR3 runs from the conserved cysteine through the conserved F or W. Each record gives: V gene, J gene, CDR3 protein.

v_gene: TRBV7-2; j_gene: TRBJ2-3; CDR3aa: CASSLDPIKDTQYF
v_gene: TRBV29-1; j_gene: TRBJ2-3; CDR3aa: CSVESVSTDTQYF
v_gene: TRBV28; j_gene: TRBJ2-7; CDR3aa: CASSLLSGRDDEQYF
v_gene: TRBV19; j_gene: TRBJ2-2; CDR3aa: CASSRLAGNTGELFF
v_gene: TRBV24-1; j_gene: TRBJ2-7; CDR3aa: CATSDPSRGIGYEQYF
v_gene: TRBV15; j_gene: TRBJ1-3; CDR3aa: CATSRDLRQGGNTIYF
v_gene: TRBV28; j_gene: TRBJ1-5; CDR3aa: CASSPNGGNGQPQHF
v_gene: TRBV27; j_gene: TRBJ2-7; CDR3aa: CASSSGTGFYEQYF
v_gene: TRBV5-5; j_gene: TRBJ2-1; CDR3aa: CASSLGFSGLEYNEQFF
v_gene: TRBV19; j_gene: TRBJ1-1; CDR3aa: CASSIVGDTEAFF
v_gene: TRBV3-1/TRBV3-2; j_gene: TRBJ2-7; CDR3aa: CASSQDLAGAYEQYF
v_gene: TRBV6-5; j_gene: TRBJ1-5; CDR3aa: CASRRQRNQPQHF
v_gene: TRBV11-3; j_gene: TRBJ2-1; CDR3aa: CASSHSAPLDEQFF
v_gene: TRBV13; j_gene: TRBJ1-1; CDR3aa: CASSAYRGTEAFF
v_gene: TRBV18; j_gene: TRBJ1-2; CDR3aa: CASSPPPGVMDGYTF
v_gene: TRBV10-3; j_gene: TRBJ2-5; CDR3aa: CAISEGSGGETQYF
v_gene: TRBV19; j_gene: TRBJ2-3; CDR3aa: CASSTPGGITDTQYF
v_gene: TRBV25-1; j_gene: TRBJ2-2; CDR3aa: CASSEETGGRGELFF
v_gene: TRBV27; j_gene: TRBJ2-7; CDR3aa: CASGRWGDYEQYF
v_gene: TRBV5-1; j_gene: TRBJ2-1; CDR3aa: CASSLAGVLEQFF
v_gene: TRBV6-5; j_gene: TRBJ2-3; CDR3aa: CASHRGLTDTQYF
v_gene: TRBV7-9; j_gene: TRBJ2-7; CDR3aa: CASSLAAYEQYF
v_gene: TRBV5-1; j_gene: TRBJ2-7; CDR3aa: CASSRWTTSSYEQYF
v_gene: TRBV4-1; j_gene: TRBJ2-7; CDR3aa: CASSRTGSYEQYF
v_gene: TRBV7-2; j_gene: TRBJ2-7; CDR3aa: CASSSAWTGWNEQYF
v_gene: TRBV6-5; j_gene: TRBJ1-6; CDR3aa: CASSYGTGNSPLHF
v_gene: TRBV6-2/TRBV6-3; j_gene: TRBJ2-7; CDR3aa: CASSYSIFLSGESSYEQYF
v_gene: TRBV2; j_gene: TRBJ1-4; CDR3aa: CASIDRGNEKLFF